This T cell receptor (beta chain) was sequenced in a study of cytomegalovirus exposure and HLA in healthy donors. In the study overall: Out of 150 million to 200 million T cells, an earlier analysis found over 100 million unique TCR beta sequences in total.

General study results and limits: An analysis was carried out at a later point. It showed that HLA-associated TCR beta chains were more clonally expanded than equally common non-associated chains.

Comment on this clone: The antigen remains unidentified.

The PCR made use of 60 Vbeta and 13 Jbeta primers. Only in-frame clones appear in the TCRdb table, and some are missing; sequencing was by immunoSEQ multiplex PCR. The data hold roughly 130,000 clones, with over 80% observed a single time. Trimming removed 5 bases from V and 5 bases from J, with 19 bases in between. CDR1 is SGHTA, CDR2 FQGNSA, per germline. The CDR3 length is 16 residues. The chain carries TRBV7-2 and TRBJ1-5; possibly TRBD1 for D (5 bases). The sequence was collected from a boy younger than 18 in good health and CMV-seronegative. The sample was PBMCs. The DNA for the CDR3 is TGTGCCAGCAGCCACATTACGGGGGGTCGAGATCAGCCCCAGCATTTT. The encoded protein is CASSHITGGRDQPQHF.